This T cell receptor beta chain is drawn from a study of T cell repertoires in cytomegalovirus infection. Study background: As its CMV epitopes, the study selected recently identified HLA-C-restricted and well-studied HLA-B-restricted targets. Public TCR beta signatures marked donors with CMV infection and the matching HLA.

A single record per CDR3 protein comes from TCRdb applying MiXCR to the reads. The data contain hundreds of thousands of distinct CDR3 sequences, roughly a third of them singletons. This clonotype was recorded a few times. Antigen: not known. The CDR3 runs 14 residues. Germline CDR1 reads MNHEY; CDR2 reads SMNVEV (reference sequence). V was trimmed by 6 bases and J by 0 bases, leaving 9 bases between them. General study findings and limits: HLA-C-restricted CMV-specific TCR beta clonotypes prevailed in the ex vivo response.

Sequencing was performed on cultured CD8+ T cells from PBMCs, taken from culture after CMV antigen stimulation. This clonotype was obtained from a human donor in good health (CMV status not recorded). Some clones in this sample may be carry-over from other donors' samples. The V call is TRBV27, the J call TRBJ1-3; tentatively, D is TRBD1 (6 bases). CDR3 in DNA: TGTGCCAGCAGGGAGGGGGTCTCTGGAAACACCATATATTTT. Translating it yields CASREGVSGNTIYF.